The next 16 T cell receptor beta chains were all read from a single sample in a study of Graves' ophthalmopathy and Graves' hyperthyroidism (dated by TCRdb to 2016 to 2019). Data came from an Illumina HiSeq 2000. TCR beta CDR3 regions were amplified from RNA transcripts for repertoire sequencing. HTBI primers and the Qiagen OneStep RT-PCR kit were used in a first-round RT-PCR, which was followed by a second-round multiplex PCR, size selection and purification. TCRdb reran the public reads through fastp at Q25 and MiXCR, keeping productive beta chains. Duplicate CDR3 protein sequences are folded into a single record with the most common DNA and genes. This sample lists around 340,000 distinct CDR3 sequences; roughly a sixth were detected once. Together, the top ten hold 9% to 15% of the sample. Sequencing input: peripheral blood. The receptors were sampled from an adult man with Graves' ophthalmopathy.

This clonotype was counted many times. V is TRBV4-2 and J is TRBJ2-6, with D tentatively TRBD1 (5 bases). The CDR3 runs to 18 residues. V lost 0 bases and J lost 2, with 14 bases in between. Germline CDR1 reads LGHNA; CDR2 reads YNFKEQ. The CDR3 DNA reads as TGTGCCAGCAGCCAAGATAGGGCAGGGAAAGCTGGGGCCAACGTCCTGACTTTC. Translating it yields CASSQDRAGKAGANVLTF.

The table lists this clonotype with many counts. The rearrangement uses TRBV20-1 and TRBJ1-1; unclear D gene. Trimming cost V 6 bases and J 0 bases, with 14 bases left between them. CDR3 size: 14 residues. Germline loops: CDR1 DFQATT, CDR2 SNEGSKA (reference sequence). The CDR3 bases are TGCAGTGCGCCTTTATGGACGGTGAACACTGAAGCTTTCTTT. Translating it yields CSAPLWTVNTEAFF.

This chain connects TRBV28 to TRBJ2-5, with 10 bases fitting TRBD1. The V segment lost 4 bases and the J segment 4 bases; nucleotides outside the gene matches: 9. The V gene's germline CDR1 is MDHEN and CDR2 SYDVKM. There are 16 residues in the CDR3. The CDR3 spells CASSSSGQGLRETQYF. The CDR3 nucleotides read TGTGCCAGCAGTTCCTCGGGACAGGGGTTACGAGAGACCCAGTACTTC.

The sample holds many counts of this clonotype. The rearrangement links TRBV19 to TRBJ1-2; D unresolved. Looked up from germline, CDR1 is LNHDA and CDR2 is SQIVND (reference sequence). Trimming cost V 6 bases and J 3 bases, with 8 bases left between them. The CDR3 is made up of 12 amino acids. CDR3 amino acids: CASSHQYYGYTF. The CDR3 DNA reads TGTGCCAGTAGCCATCAGTACTATGGCTACACCTTC.

This clonotype was found a few times. It may be a read error: a sequence one base away is much more abundant. The CDR3 does not end in the conserved phenylalanine or tryptophan, so this is likely a read error. V gene TRBV28 combines with J gene TRBJ2-2; D not certain. The CDR3 is 16 amino acids. Germline assignment: CDR1 MDHEN and CDR2 SYDVKM. Trimming took 6 bases from V and 1 from J, leaving 15 bases between them. The CDR3 loop is CASRTPPPWNTGELFL. CDR3 coding DNA: TGTGCCAGCAGAACCCCCCCCCCGTGGAACACCGGGGAGCTGTTTCTT.

The table lists this clonotype with many counts. The chain uses TRBV6-2 or TRBV6-3 and TRBJ1-2; D ambiguous. Trimming took off 6 bases at V and 2 bases at J, with 13 bases between the two ends. Looked up from germline, CDR1 is MNHEY and CDR2 is SVGEGT. There are 14 residues in the CDR3. CDR3 loop: CASRDGAENYGYTF. CDR3 coding DNA: TGTGCCAGCAGGGACGGTGCAGAGAACTATGGCTACACCTTC.

This clonotype showed up many times. J is TRBJ2-2 and V is TRBV10-3, with TRBD2 matching over 14 bases. Germline loops: CDR1 ENHRY, CDR2 SYGVKD. V shed 4 bases, J shed 7 bases, and the junction held 2 bases outside the gene matches. The CDR3 extends over 15 amino acids. CDR3 nucleotide sequence: TGTGCCATCAGTGGACTAGCGGGGGGGTACGGGGAGCTGTTTTTT. This translates into CAISGLAGGYGELFF.

The chain employs TRBV5-1 and TRBJ2-7, with 13 bases lining up with TRBD2. Germline V gene sequence: CDR1 SGHRS, CDR2 YFSETQ. The V segment lost 0 bases and the J segment 5 bases; nucleotides outside the gene matches: 5. The CDR3 has 16 amino acids. The chain's CDR3 is CASSLGTSGSRHEQYF. The CDR3 DNA is TGCGCCAGCAGCTTGGGGACTAGCGGGAGCCGCCACGAGCAGTACTTC.

This clonotype was seen many times. This chain's CDR3 is CASSSHRGPRGYEQYF. DNA for the CDR3: TGTGCCAGCAGCTCCCACAGGGGCCCTAGGGGGTACGAGCAGTACTTC. The rearrangement links TRBV7-2 to TRBJ2-7; 7 bases align to TRBD1. The length of the CDR3 is 16 residues. Germline CDR1 is SGHTA and CDR2 is FQGNSA. Losses at the gene ends were 4 bases for V and 4 bases for J; bases not matched to a gene: 13.

The CDR3 region has the DNA TGCAGTGCTAGAGATCTTGGAGGGAGCGAGCAGTACTTC. Translated, it gives CSARDLGGSEQYF. This chain links TRBV20-1 with TRBJ2-7; D might be TRBD2 (6 bases). CDR3 length equals 13 residues. The V end was cut by 0 bases, the J end by 6 bases, with 12 bases between. Germline CDR1 and CDR2: DFQATT and SNEGSKA (reference sequence).

This clonotype has a count of ten or more. CDR3 in amino acids: CASSPGPHVPNYGYTF. The CDR3, as DNA: TGTGCCAGCAGTCCCGGACCTCACGTCCCCAACTATGGCTACACCTTC. The chain combines TRBV6-5 with TRBJ1-2, with D hard to call. Germline lookup yields CDR1 MNHEY and CDR2 SVGAGI. The CDR3 runs to 16 residues. Trimming pared 5 bases from V and 2 bases from J, leaving 18 bases between.

This clonotype was counted at least ten times. This chain links TRBV20-1 with TRBJ1-2, with D possibly matching TRBD1 (6 bases). Germline-derived CDR1 and CDR2 are DFQATT and SNEGSKA (reference sequence). This CDR3 region has 12 residues. Here the CDR3 DNA reads TGCATATCGGGCAGGGGTGTAACTGGCTACACCTTC. Its translation is CISGRGVTGYTF.

Ten or more counts support this clonotype. This rearrangement joins TRBV7-9 to TRBJ2-4; D perhaps matches TRBD2 (6 bases). Trimming cost V 4 bases and J 1 base, with 14 bases left between them. Germline CDR1 reads SEHNR; CDR2 reads FQNEAQ (reference sequence). The CDR3 sequence is 16 residues long. The CDR3 sequence is CASSSSRAGAKNIQYF. The CDR3 nucleotides read TGTGCCAGCAGCTCCTCCAGGGCGGGGGCCAAAAACATTCAGTACTTC.

The gene calls are TRBV27 and TRBJ1-1; D uncertain. CDR3 length: 13 residues. Germline values: CDR1 MNHEY, CDR2 SMNVEV (reference sequence). V was shortened by 5 bases and J by 4 bases, with 11 bases between the two germline ends. The DNA for the CDR3 is TGTGCCAGCAGTGTGAGGTGGGGCACTGAAGCTTTCTTT. Translating it yields CASSVRWGTEAFF.

The chain carries TRBV28 and TRBJ1-2, with D maybe TRBD1 (5 bases). The CDR3 consists of 11 residues. V was trimmed by 8 bases and J by 7 bases, leaving 11 bases between them. CDR1 MDHEN and CDR2 SYDVKM come from the germline V gene. CDR3 nucleotide sequence: TGTGCCAGCGATAAGGGGAGTGGCTACACCTTC. Residues: CASDKGSGYTF.

Only a few counts were recorded for this clonotype. Compared with germline, one end of the junction differs, possibly owing to a read error. The chain employs TRBV24-1 and TRBJ2-5, with D perhaps TRBD1 (6 bases). The CDR3 spans 17 residues. Germline V CDR1 and CDR2: KGHDR, SFDVKD. CDR3 in amino acids: CASSSRDTMLGQETQYF. DNA for the CDR3: TGTGCCTCCAGCAGCCGGGACACCATGCTGGGACAAGAGACCCAGTACTTC.